Listed below are T cell receptor beta chains from one sample, sequenced in a study of blood T cell repertoires in COVID-19. Clones were read by immunoSEQ multiplex PCR, and TCRdb kept only the in-frame ones, dropping some. This sample has fewer than 200,000 clones, with more than 80% found just once. Sequenced input: PBMCs or T cells enriched from blood (not recorded which). The receptors shown here come from a man aged 45-65 years who had recovered from COVID-19. The CDR3 runs from the conserved cysteine through the conserved F or W. Fields, in order: D gene, J gene, V gene, clone size, CDR3 protein, CDR3 DNA. The D gene is left open where the match is weak. Size tells how often a clone was seen (once, few, many) or the class of an expanded clone, and some rows leave it out.

>TRBD2|TRBJ2-2|TRBV30|.
CAWSVGLVAGERLNTGELFF
TGTGCCTGGAGTGTTGGGTTGGTAGCGGGGGAAAGGTTGAACACCGGGGAGCTGTTTTTT
>.|TRBJ2-2|TRBV19|.
CASSQTGELFF
TGTGCCAGTAGTCAAACCGGGGAGCTGTTTTTT
>.|TRBJ1-3|TRBV7-3|once
CASSLIGPADSGNTIYF
TGTGCCAGCAGCTTAATCGGTCCGGCGGACTCTGGAAACACCATATATTTT
>.|TRBJ2-4|TRBV4-2|.
CASSQDELIAKNIQYF
TGTGCCAGCAGCCAAGATGAGCTGATAGCCAAAAACATTCAGTACTTC
>.|TRBJ2-7|TRBV7-2|.
CASSSSSPYEQYF
TGTGCCAGCAGTTCCTCCAGTCCCTACGAGCAGTACTTC
>.|TRBJ1-4|TRBV5-6|.
CASSDLTGFDEKLFF
TGTGCCAGCAGCGACCTCACAGGGTTTGATGAAAAACTGTTTTTT
>.|TRBJ1-2|TRBV24-1|once
CATSDRFRNYGYTF
TGTGCCACCAGTGATCGTTTCAGAAACTATGGCTACACCTTC
>.|TRBJ2-7|TRBV20-1|.
CSASDRYSLRETYEQYF
TGCAGTGCTAGTGATCGTTACAGTTTGAGAGAGACCTACGAGCAGTACTTC
>.|TRBJ1-4|TRBV4-1|.
CASSRSSRENEKLFF
TGCGCCAGCAGTCGAAGTTCAAGGGAGAATGAAAAACTGTTTTTT
>TRBD1|TRBJ1-2|TRBV15|.
CATSSYGPGQQYGYTF
TGTGCCACCAGCAGCTACGGTCCGGGACAGCAATATGGCTACACCTTC
>.|TRBJ1-6|TRBV6-5|.
CASSYRTENSPLHF
TGTGCCAGCAGTTACAGGACAGAGAATTCACCCCTCCACTTT
>.|TRBJ1-1|TRBV7-2|.
CASSPTANTEAFF
TGTGCCAGCAGCCCGACAGCGAACACTGAAGCTTTCTTT
>.|TRBJ1-4|TRBV3-1/TRBV3-2|.
CASASPSEKLFF
TGTGCCAGCGCCTCGCCCAGTGAAAAACTGTTTTTT
>.|TRBJ1-4|TRBV27|.
CASSLGGTPIGEKLFF
TGTGCCAGCAGTTTAGGGGGGACTCCGATCGGGGAAAAACTGTTTTTT
>TRBD2|TRBJ2-3|TRBV28|once
CASNRGGGDTQYF
TGTGCCAGCAATCGTGGCGGGGGGGATACGCAGTATTTT
>TRBD1|TRBJ2-6|TRBV4-1|.
CASSGQGAGANVLTF
TGCGCCAGCAGTGGACAGGGGGCTGGGGCCAACGTCCTGACTTTC
>TRBD1|TRBJ1-5|TRBV19|.
CASSMAGGGNQPQHF
TGTGCCAGTAGTATGGCAGGGGGCGGCAATCAGCCCCAGCATTTT
>TRBD1|TRBJ2-2|TRBV18|.
CASSPGQGSTGELFF
TGTGCCAGCTCACCTGGACAGGGTAGCACCGGGGAGCTGTTTTTT
>.|TRBJ2-5|TRBV18|.
CASSPPAQETQYF
TGTGCCAGCTCACCACCAGCCCAAGAGACCCAGTACTTC
>.|TRBJ2-1|TRBV3-1/TRBV3-2|.
CASSQDETAYNEQFF
TGTGCCAGCAGCCAAGACGAGACAGCCTACAATGAGCAGTTCTTC
>TRBD1|TRBJ1-2|TRBV10-3|.
CAISGVDREMYGYTF
TGTGCCATCAGCGGGGTGGACAGGGAGATGTATGGCTACACCTTC
>.|TRBJ2-2|TRBV2|.
CACSPPFSAGELFF
TGTGCCTGCTCCCCCCCGTTTAGTGCCGGGGAGCTGTTTTTT
>.|TRBJ2-1|TRBV7-2|.
CASSFSSSYNEQFF
TGTGCCAGCAGCTTTTCTAGCAGCTACAATGAGCAGTTCTTC
>.|TRBJ2-1|TRBV7-9|once
CASSLEWAEQFF
TGTGCCAGCAGCTTAGAATGGGCTGAGCAGTTCTTC
>TRBD1|TRBJ1-3|TRBV27|.
CASSQGAAGNTIYF
TGTGCCAGCAGTCAGGGGGCCGCTGGAAACACCATATATTTT